Below, 30 T cell receptor beta chains from the same sample are listed, as sequenced in a study of T cells expressing NK-cell markers. Each CDR3 protein gets one entry in TCRdb, which reprocessed the 5' RACE reads and gives no DNA. The sample has about 140,000 distinct CDR3 sequences. Sequencing was performed on blood T cells: a sorted CD56 or NKG2C T cell subset, CD4+ or CD8+ T cells, or bulk PBMC T cells (not recorded which). The receptors were sampled from a man aged 18 to 29 in good health.

The chain joins TRBV7-6 to TRBJ1-1. CDR3 length: 13 residues. CDR1 and CDR2 from the germline V gene are SGHVS and FNYEAQ. The CDR3 sequence: CASSLGPESEAFF.

This CDR3 is CASSWTGGSNQPQHF. The V gene is TRBV5-5, the J gene TRBJ1-5; TCRdb lists TRBD1, though no DNA is available to test this call. Looked up from germline, CDR1 is SGHKS and CDR2 is YYEKEE (reference sequence). The CDR3 loop spans 15 amino acids.

V is TRBV24-1 and J is TRBJ2-1; TCRdb's D gene call, TRBD2, goes unchecked for lack of DNA. This CDR3 contains 17 residues. The V gene's germline CDR1 is KGHDR and CDR2 SFDVKD. The CDR3 is CATSDPKAGGPYNEQFF.

The chain is built from TRBV19 and TRBJ1-5. There are 15 residues in the CDR3. CDR1 is LNHDA, CDR2 SQIVND, per germline (reference sequence). The CDR3: CASSSRVASNQPQHF.

The genes are TRBV5-4 and TRBJ1-2. Germline V gene lookup returns CDR1 SGHNT and CDR2 YYREEE (reference sequence). CDR3 length: 11 residues. CDR3: CASSFRNGYTF. Filled out from reference TRBV5-4 and TRBJ1-2, the complete variable domain reads ETGVTQSPTHLIKTRGQQVTLRCSSQSGHNTVSWYQQALGQGPQFIFQYYREEENGRGNFPPRFSGLQFPNYSSELNVNALELDDSALYLCASSFRNGYTFGSGTRLTVV.

This chain uses TRBV13 with TRBJ2-7; TCRdb returns TRBD2, unconfirmable since there is no DNA. The length of the CDR3 is 14 residues. The germline CDR1 and CDR2 sequences are PRHDT and FYEKMQ (reference sequence). The CDR3: CASSYKRADYEQYF. The full variable domain, completed using reference TRBV13 and TRBJ2-7, is AAGVIQSPRHLIKEKRETATLKCYPIPRHDTVYWYQQGPGQDPQFLISFYEKMQSDKGSIPDRFSAQQFSDYHSELNMSSLELGDSALYFCASSYKRADYEQYFGPGTRLTVT.

The chain employs TRBV7-9 and TRBJ1-1. Germline CDR1 is SEHNR and CDR2 is FQNEAQ (reference sequence). The CDR3 runs to 12 residues. CDR3 in amino acids: CASSLAGTEAFF.

The V call is TRBV9, the J call TRBJ1-2; the TCRdb call, TRBD1, lacks DNA for checking. This CDR3 is built from 15 residues. In germline, CDR1 is SGDLS, CDR2 YYNGEE. The CDR3 spells CASNPGGRTGYGYTF.

The V call is TRBV3-1, the J call TRBJ2-1; TCRdb picks TRBD2, but there is no DNA to check that call. This CDR3 contains 16 residues. The germline gives CDR1 LGHDT, CDR2 YNNKEL (reference sequence). CDR3: CASSQDLADSYNEQFF.

The gene calls are TRBV20-1 and TRBJ2-1; lacking DNA, the TRBD2 call made by TCRdb goes unchecked. The CDR3 runs 15 residues. Germline V lookup: CDR1 DFQATT, CDR2 SNEGSKA (reference sequence). The CDR3 here is CSARGLTGEYNEQFF.

This chain uses TRBV5-1 with TRBJ2-7; TCRdb calls TRBD1, which cannot be checked without DNA. The CDR3 consists of 15 residues. Germline values: CDR1 SGHRS, CDR2 YFSETQ. The CDR3 here is CASSLELRGSLEQYF.

This chain joins TRBV2 and TRBJ2-3; as DNA is missing, the TRBD1 call by TCRdb cannot be tested. Per germline, CDR1 SNHLY and CDR2 FYNNEI. The CDR3 spans 15 residues. The chain's CDR3 is CASFLLDTNTDTQYF.

V and J are TRBV11-2 and TRBJ2-1; the D gene TCRdb calls, TRBD2, cannot be checked with no DNA. The germline gives CDR1 SGHAT, CDR2 FQNNGV. CDR3 length: 15 residues. CDR3 sequence reads: CASSLTSGRGSEQFF.

The chain couples TRBV19 to TRBJ2-7; checking the TCRdb D call of TRBD1 is not possible without DNA. The CDR3 consists of 18 residues. Germline loops: CDR1 LNHDA, CDR2 SQIVND (reference sequence). The CDR3: CASSIDLPGTGTTYEQYF. Full variable domain (missing parts from reference TRBV19 and TRBJ2-7): DGGITQSPKYLFRKEGQNVTLSCEQNLNHDAMYWYRQDPGQGLRLIYYSQIVNDFQKGDIAEGYSVSREKKESFPLTVTSAQKNPTAFYLCASSIDLPGTGTTYEQYFGPGTRLTVT.

The chain links TRBV9 to TRBJ2-1. The CDR3 loop spans 12 amino acids. Germline values: CDR1 SGDLS, CDR2 YYNGEE. The CDR3 protein is CASSGVFDEQFF.

V is TRBV11-2 and J is TRBJ2-1; the TCRdb call, TRBD1, lacks DNA for checking. The CDR3 is 14 residues long. CDR1 and CDR2 (germline): SGHAT, FQNNGV. CDR3 sequence reads: CASSLGGTSNEQFF.

The CDR3 is CASSDRTSGRATEQYF. This chain joins TRBV7-9 and TRBJ2-7; with no DNA, the TCRdb D assignment of TRBD2 cannot be verified. The CDR3 extends over 16 amino acids. CDR1 SEHNR and CDR2 FQNEAQ come from the germline V gene (reference sequence).

The chain links TRBV24-1 to TRBJ1-5; the D call from TCRdb, TRBD1, cannot be confirmed without DNA. The CDR3 contains 16 residues. CDR1 is KGHDR, CDR2 SFDVKD, per germline. This chain's CDR3 is CATSDRTGTSNQPQHF.

This sequence joins TRBV5-7 and TRBJ1-3; without DNA, the TCRdb call of TRBD1 cannot be checked. TRBV5-7 is annotated as an ORF whose role is uncertain. The CDR3 contains 16 residues. The chain's CDR3 is CASSGRLIDSGNTIYF.

V usage is TRBV7-8 and J usage is TRBJ2-7; the D call from TCRdb, TRBD1, cannot be confirmed without DNA. CDR1 SGHVS and CDR2 FQNEAQ come from the germline V gene. The CDR3 is made up of 16 amino acids. CDR3 in amino acids: CASSLGTTGSTYEQYF.

The chain recombines TRBV25-1 with TRBJ2-6; TCRdb indicates TRBD1, and absent DNA this call remains unverified. The CDR3 spans 18 residues. In germline, CDR1 is MGHDK, CDR2 SYGVNS. The CDR3 sequence is CASSDQTVFTSGANVLTF. Combining the CDR3 with reference TRBV25-1 and TRBJ2-6 gives the whole variable domain EADIYQTPRYLVIGTGKKITLECSQTMGHDKMYWYQQDPGMELHLIHYSYGVNSTEKGDLSSESTVSRIRTEHFPLTLESARPSHTSQYLCASSDQTVFTSGANVLTFGAGSRLTVL.

The chain is built from TRBV6-6 and TRBJ1-4; TCRdb's D gene call, TRBD1, goes unchecked for lack of DNA. Per germline, CDR1 MNHNY and CDR2 SVGAGI (reference sequence). CDR3 length: 12 amino acids. The CDR3 loop is CASSYGTEKLFF.

V and J are TRBV9 and TRBJ1-1; absent DNA, TCRdb's TRBD1 call cannot be checked. The CDR3 length is 15 residues. The germline V gene has CDR1 SGDLS and CDR2 YYNGEE. The chain's CDR3 is CASSVGGHKNTEAFF. The full variable domain, in which reference TRBV9 and TRBJ1-1 provide the parts outside the CDR3, is DSGVTQTPKHLITATGQRVTLRCSPRSGDLSVYWYQQSLDQGLQFLIQYYNGEERAKGNILERFSAQQFPDLHSELNLSSLELGDSALYFCASSVGGHKNTEAFFGQGTRLTVV.

This sequence joins TRBV6-1 and TRBJ2-7; TCRdb reports TRBD1, a call that lacks DNA to check it against. The CDR3 is made up of 14 amino acids. Germline V CDR1 and CDR2: MNHNS, SASEGT. CDR3 in amino acids: CASSLTGGAYEQYF.

The rearrangement links TRBV7-3 to TRBJ2-3; TCRdb reports TRBD1, a call that lacks DNA to check it against. The length of the CDR3 is 14 residues. Germline V gene lookup returns CDR1 SGHTA and CDR2 FQGTGA. CDR3 loop: CASSLLGAADTQYF.

This rearrangement joins TRBV6-5 to TRBJ1-5; the D call of TRBD1 rests on TCRdb alone, since no DNA is present to check it. In germline, CDR1 is MNHEY, CDR2 SVGAGI. This CDR3 is 16 amino acids long. CDR3 loop: CASSQTASTANQPQHF.

The chain recombines TRBV5-5 with TRBJ2-1. CDR3 length: 16 amino acids. Germline lookup yields CDR1 SGHKS and CDR2 YYEKEE (reference sequence). The CDR3 is CASSLVGGAPYNEQFF.

The chain employs TRBV13 and TRBJ2-5; the TCRdb D gene call, TRBD2, has no DNA to confirm it. The CDR3 is 17 amino acids. Per the germline V gene, CDR1 is PRHDT and CDR2 is FYEKMQ (reference sequence). This chain's CDR3 is CASSLGRVAGEEETQYF.

The chain carries TRBV12-3 or TRBV12-4 and TRBJ2-1; the TCRdb D gene call, TRBD1, has no DNA to confirm it. CDR3 length: 13 residues. Here the CDR3 reads CASSRDRRNEQFF.

CDR3: CSVVSGGTDTQYF. The V gene is TRBV29-1, the J gene TRBJ2-3; TCRdb names TRBD1, which stays unverified in the absence of DNA. Germline V CDR1 and CDR2: SQVTM, ANQGSEA. The CDR3 runs 13 residues.